This TCR beta chain derives from a study of blood T cell repertoires in COVID-19. Study summary: The United States, Italy and Spain provided the acute and convalescent COVID-19 samples. T cells, B-cell-depleted T cells, or PBMCs provided the cDNA or gDNA that served as material.

V was clipped by 3 bases and J by 0 bases; unmatched bases: 4. This CDR3 region has 17 residues. In germline, CDR1 is SGHDT, CDR2 YYEEEE. Per the original data handling: Estimation of nucleated cell counts relied on the amplification of reference gene primers. TCRdb's copy holds only in-frame clones and misses some; the assay was immunoSEQ multiplex PCR. Clonal size and the V and J genes are those of that table, whereas D and trimming came from the DNA. The repertoire holds 150,000 to 200,000 clones, with almost 80% as singletons. Sequenced sample: peripheral blood. The sequence derives from a woman between 70 and 85 years old with acute or convalescent COVID-19. This chain uses TRBV5-6 with TRBJ2-2; 11 bases are shared with TRBD2. The CDR3 nucleotides are TGTGCCAGCAGCTACCGGACTAGCGGGTCGAACACCGGGGAGCTGTTTTTT. Amino acids: CASSYRTSGSNTGELFF. Full variable domain (rest looked up from reference TRBV5-6 and TRBJ2-2): DAGVTQSPTHLIKTRGQQVTLRCSPKSGHDTVSWYQQALGQGPQFIFQYYEEEERQRGNFPDRFSGHQFPNYSSELNVNALLLGDSALYLCASSYRTSGSNTGELFFGEGSRLTVL.